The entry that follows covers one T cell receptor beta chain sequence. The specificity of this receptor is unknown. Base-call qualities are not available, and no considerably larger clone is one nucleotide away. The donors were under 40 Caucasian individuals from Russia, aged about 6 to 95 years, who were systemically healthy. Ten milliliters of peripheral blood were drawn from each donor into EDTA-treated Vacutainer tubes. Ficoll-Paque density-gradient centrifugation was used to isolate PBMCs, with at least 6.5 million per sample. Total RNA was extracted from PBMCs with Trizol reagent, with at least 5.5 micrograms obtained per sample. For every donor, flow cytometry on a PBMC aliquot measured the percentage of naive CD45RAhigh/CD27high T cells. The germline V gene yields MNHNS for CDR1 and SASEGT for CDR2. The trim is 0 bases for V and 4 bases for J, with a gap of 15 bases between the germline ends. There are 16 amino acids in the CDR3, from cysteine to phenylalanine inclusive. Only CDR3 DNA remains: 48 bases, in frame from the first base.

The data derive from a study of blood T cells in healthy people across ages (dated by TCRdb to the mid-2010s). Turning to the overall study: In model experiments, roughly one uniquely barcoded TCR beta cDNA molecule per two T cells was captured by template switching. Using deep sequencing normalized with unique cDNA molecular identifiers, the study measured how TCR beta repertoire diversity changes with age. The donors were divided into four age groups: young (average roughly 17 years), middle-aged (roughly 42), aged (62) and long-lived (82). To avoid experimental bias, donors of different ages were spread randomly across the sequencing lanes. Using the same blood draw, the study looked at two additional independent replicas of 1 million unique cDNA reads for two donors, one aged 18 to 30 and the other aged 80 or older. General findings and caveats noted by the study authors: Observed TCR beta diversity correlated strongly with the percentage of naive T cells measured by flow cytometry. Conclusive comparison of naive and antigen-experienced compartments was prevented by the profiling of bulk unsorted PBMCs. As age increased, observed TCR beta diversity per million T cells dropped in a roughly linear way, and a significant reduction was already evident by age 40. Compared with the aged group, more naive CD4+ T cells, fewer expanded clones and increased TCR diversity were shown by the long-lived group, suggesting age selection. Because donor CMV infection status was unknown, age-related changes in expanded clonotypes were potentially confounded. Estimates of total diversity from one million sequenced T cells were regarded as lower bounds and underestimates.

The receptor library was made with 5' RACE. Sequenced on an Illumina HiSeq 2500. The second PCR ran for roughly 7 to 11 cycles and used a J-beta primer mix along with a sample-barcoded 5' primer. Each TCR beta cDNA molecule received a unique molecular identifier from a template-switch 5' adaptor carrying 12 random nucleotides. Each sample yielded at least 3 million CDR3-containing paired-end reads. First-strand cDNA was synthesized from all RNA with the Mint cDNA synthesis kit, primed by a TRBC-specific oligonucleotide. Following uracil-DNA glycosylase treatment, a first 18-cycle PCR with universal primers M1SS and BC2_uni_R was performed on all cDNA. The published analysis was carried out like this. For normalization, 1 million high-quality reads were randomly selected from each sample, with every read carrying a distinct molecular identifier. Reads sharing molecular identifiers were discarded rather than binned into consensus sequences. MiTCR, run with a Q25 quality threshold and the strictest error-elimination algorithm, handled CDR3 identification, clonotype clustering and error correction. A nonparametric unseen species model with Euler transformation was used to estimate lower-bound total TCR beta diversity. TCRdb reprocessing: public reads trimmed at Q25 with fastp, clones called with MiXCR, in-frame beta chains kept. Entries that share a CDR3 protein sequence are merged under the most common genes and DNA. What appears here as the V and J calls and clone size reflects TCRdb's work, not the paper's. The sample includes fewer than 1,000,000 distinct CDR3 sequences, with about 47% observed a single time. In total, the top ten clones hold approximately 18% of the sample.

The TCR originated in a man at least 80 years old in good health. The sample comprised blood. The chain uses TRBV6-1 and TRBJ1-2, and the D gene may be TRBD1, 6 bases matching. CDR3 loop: CASSEAGASSGYGYTF. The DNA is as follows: TGTGCCAGCAGTGAAGCGGGGGCCTCCTCAGGCTATGGCTACACCTTC.